A single sample is the source of the 21 T cell receptor beta chains below, sequenced in a study of blood T cell repertoires in COVID-19. Profiling relied on immunoSEQ multiplex PCR, and the TCRdb table lists in-frame clones only, not all of them. The table has 100,000 to 150,000 clones, more than 60% seen once; the top ten hold 1.5% to 2%. The sequenced sample consisted of peripheral blood. The receptors derive from a woman between 70 and 85 years old with acute or convalescent COVID-19.

The chain uses TRBV30 and TRBJ2-5; 11 nucleotides line up with TRBD2. Germline CDR1 GTSNPN, CDR2 SVGIG (reference sequence). V lost 6 bases to trimming and J lost 5 bases; unmatched junction nucleotides: 5. The CDR3 has 13 amino acids. The CDR3 bases are TGTGCCTGTCAGACTAGCGGGAAGGAGACCCAGTACTTC. This translates into CACQTSGKETQYF.

This clone was recorded a few times. The V and J genes are TRBV30 and TRBJ1-6; TRBD1 agrees at 9 bases. CDR1 and CDR2 (germline): GTSNPN, SVGIG (reference sequence). After removal of 2 bases from V and 6 bases from J, the junction contained 2 bases not matched to a gene. The CDR3 contains 14 residues. The CDR3 bases are TGTGCCTGGAGTTTGACAGGGGGTAATTCACCCCTCCACTTT. This codes for CAWSLTGGNSPLHF. Together with reference TRBV30 and TRBJ1-6, the CDR3 gives the full variable domain: SQTIHQWPATLVQPVGSPLSLECTVEGTSNPNLYWYRQAAGRGLQLLFYSVGIGQISSEVPQNLSASRPQDRQFILSSKKLLLSDSGFYLCAWSLTGGNSPLHFGNGTRLTVT.

The chain carries TRBV30 and TRBJ2-1, with D hard to call. Germline values: CDR1 GTSNPN, CDR2 SVGIG (reference sequence). V lost 0 bases and J 8 bases, leaving 11 bases between the germline ends. The CDR3 runs 13 residues. The CDR3 sequence: CAWSVRQSHEQFF. For the CDR3, the DNA is TGTGCCTGGAGTGTGAGGCAATCCCATGAGCAGTTCTTC. The full variable domain, in which reference TRBV30 and TRBJ2-1 provide the parts outside the CDR3, is SQTIHQWPATLVQPVGSPLSLECTVEGTSNPNLYWYRQAAGRGLQLLFYSVGIGQISSEVPQNLSASRPQDRQFILSSKKLLLSDSGFYLCAWSVRQSHEQFFGPGTRLTVL.

The J gene is TRBJ1-1, the V gene TRBV19; maybe TRBD1 (5 bases). V dropped 5 bases and J dropped 7 bases, with 14 bases sitting between them. The length of the CDR3 is 13 residues. Germline V CDR1 and CDR2: LNHDA, SQIVND (reference sequence). The CDR3 region is CASSPRTRSEAFF. CDR3 bases: TGTGCCAGTAGTCCACGGACAAGGAGTGAAGCTTTCTTT.

The J gene is TRBJ2-5, the V gene TRBV5-4, with 9 bases fitting TRBD2. This CDR3 has 16 residues. V lost 4 bases, J lost 8 bases, and 15 bases stayed unmatched. The germline CDR1 and CDR2 sequences are SGHNT and YYREEE (reference sequence). The CDR3 DNA reads as TGTGCCAGCAGCACCAAAGCGGGGGGCCTATCTCAAACCCAGTACTTC. Translating gives CASSTKAGGLSQTQYF.

Only a few counts were recorded for this clone. The V call is TRBV29-1, the J call TRBJ2-5; 7 nucleotides match TRBD2. The germline gives CDR1 SQVTM, CDR2 ANQGSEA. The CDR3 sequence is 16 residues long. V shed 2 bases, J shed 4 bases, and the junction held 13 bases outside the gene matches. CDR3 coding DNA: TGCAGCGTTGAAACCTTATGGGAGGGGAGTGGAGAGACCCAGTACTTC. It is translated as CSVETLWEGSGETQYF.

The genes are TRBV4-3 and TRBJ1-1; TRBD1 matches at 10 bases. Germline V gene data show CDR1 as LGHNA and CDR2 as YSLEER. Germline trimming cut 5 bases from V and 4 bases from J; bases unmatched to any gene: 7. This CDR3 has 15 amino acids. CDR3 nucleotides: TGCGCCAGCAGCACCTCTTGGACAGGGGGCACTGAAGCTTTCTTT. This encodes CASSTSWTGGTEAFF.

This sequence joins TRBV5-6 and TRBJ1-4; D remains ambiguous. This CDR3 has 16 residues. Germline-derived CDR1 and CDR2 are SGHDT and YYEEEE. Trimming pared 2 bases from V and 4 bases from J, leaving 15 bases between. The CDR3 sequence is CASSFRTQRRNEKLFF. The CDR3, as DNA: TGTGCCAGCAGCTTTCGCACCCAGAGGCGTAATGAAAAACTGTTTTTT.

The rearrangement uses TRBV13 and TRBJ2-5; possibly TRBD2 for D (6 bases). The V and J ends lost 3 bases and 4 bases respectively, with 12 bases between them. Germline V gene data show CDR1 as PRHDT and CDR2 as FYEKMQ (reference sequence). This CDR3 is 14 amino acids long. The DNA of the CDR3 is TGTGCCAGCAGCTTCCCGACCGGGGGAGAGACCCAGTACTTC. Translated: CASSFPTGGETQYF.

V gene TRBV27 combines with J gene TRBJ2-5; D is unresolved. CDR1 and CDR2 from the germline V gene are MNHEY and SMNVEV (reference sequence). CDR3 length: 11 amino acids. V was cut by 4 bases and J by 5 bases, with 5 bases left in between. The CDR3 coding sequence is TGTGCCAGCAGTTCCGCGGAGACCCAGTACTTC. The encoded protein is CASSSAETQYF.

This clone was counted ten times or more. J is TRBJ2-4 and V is TRBV19, with TRBD2 as a possible D gene (5 bases). Germline loops: CDR1 LNHDA, CDR2 SQIVND (reference sequence). V gave up 6 bases and J gave up 8 bases, with 11 bases separating them. The CDR3 runs to 12 residues. CDR3 sequence reads: CASRDSVDIQYF. DNA of the CDR3: TGTGCCAGTAGGGACTCGGTCGACATTCAGTACTTC.

This clone appeared many times. The chain uses TRBV7-8 and TRBJ1-4; 9 bases line up with TRBD1. Germline V gives CDR1 SGHVS, CDR2 FQNEAQ. There are 15 residues in the CDR3. V trimming: 3 bases; J trimming: 3 bases; junction bases outside the gene matches: 2. CDR3 sequence reads: CASSFDRGSNEKLFF. CDR3 DNA sequence: TGTGCCAGCAGCTTCGACAGGGGGTCTAATGAAAAACTGTTTTTT.

The chain has TRBV5-5 and TRBJ1-3; D may be TRBD1 (6 bases). CDR1 is SGHKS and CDR2 is YYEKEE in the germline V gene (reference sequence). The CDR3 totals 15 residues. Trimming removed 0 bases at V and 4 bases at J, with 11 bases between. CDR3 DNA: TGTGCCAGCAGCTTGGACCCTCAGGGGGGAAACACCATATATTTT. It encodes CASSLDPQGGNTIYF.

This clone was picked up one time. The chain's CDR3 is CASSQSTEGGLNTEAFF. CDR3 nucleotide sequence: TGCGCCAGCAGTCAATCTACGGAGGGAGGCTTGAACACTGAAGCTTTCTTT. The chain combines TRBV23-1 with TRBJ1-1; no definite D call. TRBV23-1 is placed among ORFs of uncertain function. The CDR3 is 17 residues long. The germline V and J ends were trimmed by 0 bases and 0 bases, with 14 bases remaining between them.

This clone has a handful of counts. The V and J genes are TRBV7-6 and TRBJ2-2, with a tentative D call TRBD2 (6 bases). Trimming took off 5 bases at V and 6 bases at J, with 16 bases between the two ends. This CDR3 is built from 15 residues. In germline, CDR1 is SGHVS, CDR2 FNYEAQ. CDR3 region: CASSPLTLASGELFF. The CDR3 coding sequence is TGTGCCAGCAGCCCCCTTACACTAGCTTCCGGGGAGCTGTTTTTT.

The V gene is TRBV6-5, the J gene TRBJ2-1; 12 positions match TRBD2. The germline CDR1 and CDR2 sequences are MNHEY and SVGAGI. The CDR3 totals 15 residues. Unmatched junction bases numbered 3, after V lost 2 bases and J lost 7 bases. This CDR3 reads CASSYRTSGNNEQFF. For the CDR3, the DNA is TGTGCCAGCAGTTACCGGACTAGCGGGAATAATGAGCAGTTCTTC.

The chain carries TRBV6-5 and TRBJ2-7; 7 nucleotides match TRBD1. V shed 4 bases and J 4 bases; nucleotides not matched to a gene: 13. In germline, CDR1 is MNHEY, CDR2 SVGAGI. The CDR3 is 16 residues long. The chain's CDR3 is CASSSAQTGIGYEQYF. In DNA form, the CDR3 reads TGTGCCAGCAGTTCCGCTCAGACAGGGATCGGATACGAGCAGTACTTC.

This chain uses TRBV5-1 with TRBJ1-1; unclear D gene. The ends were cut back, 1 base at V and 8 bases at J, with 12 bases in the middle. Germline loops: CDR1 SGHRS, CDR2 YFSETQ. This CDR3 is 13 amino acids long. This CDR3 reads CASSLSRENEAFF. CDR3 DNA: TGCGCCAGCAGCTTGAGCCGGGAGAACGAAGCTTTCTTT.

CDR3 bases: TGTGCCAGCAACCCGACAGGGCCCTATGGCTACACCTTC. Its translation is CASNPTGPYGYTF. The chain is built from TRBV7-2 and TRBJ1-2; 7 nucleotides align to TRBD1. The V gene's germline CDR1 is SGHTA and CDR2 FQGNSA. The CDR3 totals 13 residues. V shed 7 bases, J shed 4 bases, and the junction held 6 bases outside the gene matches.

The chain recombines TRBV7-2 with TRBJ1-5, with D possibly TRBD1 on 5 matching bases. Germline lookup yields CDR1 SGHTA and CDR2 FQGNSA. The ends were cut back, 2 bases at V and 5 bases at J, with 7 bases in the middle. CDR3 length: 13 residues. Here the CDR3 DNA reads TGTGCCAGCAGCTTACGGGGGGATCAGCCCCAGCATTTT. Translation gives CASSLRGDQPQHF.

The chain uses TRBV10-3 and TRBJ1-1; 11 nucleotides line up with TRBD1. The CDR3 is 13 residues long. Germline V CDR1 and CDR2: ENHRY, SYGVKD. The junction had 3 bases not matched to a gene; V was cut back by 9 bases and J by 3 bases. In DNA form, the CDR3 reads TGTGCCATTAAGGGACAGGGGGACACTGAAGCTTTCTTT. Translated, it gives CAIKGQGDTEAFF.